A single sample gave rise to the 23 T cell receptor beta chains below, sequenced in a study of blood T cell repertoires in COVID-19. Assay: immunoSEQ multiplex PCR; the TCRdb copy retains only in-frame clones and omits some. The repertoire includes more than 65,000 clones, 60% to 80% of them detected once, and over 45% sits in the top ten. Sequenced material: peripheral blood. Source of these receptors: a human donor in a cohort sampled during active COVID-19.

As to this clone: At one end the junction does not follow the germline gene, possibly because of a read error. This chain links TRBV7-7 with TRBJ2-5; the D gene is possibly TRBD2 (5 bases). CDR1 is SSHAT, CDR2 FNYEAQ, per germline (reference sequence). The CDR3 is 14 residues long. The CDR3 loop is CASSLSGTQETQYF. In DNA, the CDR3 is TGTGCTAGCAGCTTAAGCGGCACCCAAGAGACCCAGTACTTC.

The chain links TRBV18 to TRBJ1-5; 8 bases map to TRBD1. Germline assignment: CDR1 KGHSH and CDR2 LQKENI. The V and J ends lost 3 bases and 6 bases, in that order; junction bases with no gene match: 7. The CDR3 is 15 residues long. The CDR3 DNA reads as TGTGCCAGCTCACCGGACAGGGTAGAGGGTCAGCCCCAGCATTTT. It codes for CASSPDRVEGQPQHF.

The rearrangement joins TRBV5-1 to TRBJ1-3; TRBD1 aligns across 10 bases. The CDR3 consists of 16 residues. Per the germline V gene, CDR1 is SGHRS and CDR2 is YFSETQ. Trimming took 0 bases from V and 4 from J; bases not matched to a gene: 4. CDR3 protein: CASSLGGQGIGNTIYF. The CDR3 DNA is TGCGCCAGCAGCTTGGGGGGACAGGGGATCGGAAACACCATATATTTT.

This chain uses TRBV20-1 with TRBJ1-2; D not resolved. Germline V CDR1 and CDR2: DFQATT, SNEGSKA (reference sequence). The CDR3 loop spans 11 amino acids. V was pared by 6 bases and J by 8 bases, with 13 bases between. The CDR3 DNA follows: TGCAGTGCCCCCCCTGTCGGGGGCTACACCTTC. This translates into CSAPPVGGYTF.

The chain is built from TRBV11-2 and TRBJ2-5; D may be TRBD1 (5 bases). V lost 1 base to trimming and J lost 6 bases, with 9 bases between them. CDR1 and CDR2 from the germline V gene are SGHAT and FQNNGV. The CDR3 runs 13 residues. The CDR3: CASSLGRVQTQYF. CDR3 DNA sequence: TGTGCCAGCAGCTTAGGCAGGGTCCAGACCCAGTACTTC.

The rearrangement links TRBV4-1 to TRBJ2-1, with 8 bases lining up with TRBD2. This CDR3 comprises 15 residues. The V and J ends lost 0 bases and 6 bases, in that order; junction bases with no gene match: 4. In germline, CDR1 is MGHRA, CDR2 YSYEKL. CDR3 sequence reads: CASSQEASGFNEQFF. The CDR3 DNA is TGCGCCAGCAGCCAAGAGGCTAGCGGGTTCAATGAGCAGTTCTTC.

This chain joins TRBV6-6 and TRBJ2-7; D gene uncertain. V lost 7 bases, J lost 0 bases, and 13 bases lay in between. This CDR3 has 14 amino acids. Germline V gene data show CDR1 as MNHNY and CDR2 as SVGAGI (reference sequence). For the CDR3, the DNA is TGTGCCAGCACCCTACTTCCCCGCTCCTACGAGCAGTACTTC. Residues: CASTLLPRSYEQYF.

V is TRBV4-2 and J is TRBJ2-7; TRBD1 might be the D (6 bases). Germline V gives CDR1 LGHNA, CDR2 YNFKEQ. CDR3 size: 17 residues. With 3 bases removed from V and 1 base from J, the gap between germline ends came to 19 bases. CDR3 amino acids: CASSHSPGQGWSYEQYF. The CDR3 DNA is TGTGCCAGCAGCCATTCCCCCGGGCAGGGGTGGTCCTACGAGCAGTACTTC.

The chain is built from TRBV27 and TRBJ1-1; a weak D match, TRBD1 (6 bases). The CDR3 has 14 amino acids. With 3 bases removed from V and 8 bases from J, the gap between germline ends came to 16 bases. Germline CDR1 MNHEY, CDR2 SMNVEV (reference sequence). CDR3 sequence (DNA): TGTGCCAGCAGTTTCTTTCAGGGGAGTACGGAAGCTTTCTTT. As protein: CASSFFQGSTEAFF.

This clone turned up a few times. The chain links TRBV6-6 to TRBJ2-7, with 9 bases aligning to TRBD1. The CDR3 contains 13 residues. The germline V gene has CDR1 MNHNY and CDR2 SVGAGI (reference sequence). V lost 7 bases and J lost 7; bases outside the gene matches: 8. The CDR3 spells CASNPTGGGEQYF. As DNA, the CDR3 is TGTGCCAGCAACCCGACAGGGGGAGGTGAGCAGTACTTC.

The chain uses TRBV2 and TRBJ1-5; D not resolved. The CDR3 spans 13 residues. Deletions cut 6 bases from V and 5 bases from J, with 11 bases between. Germline V gene sequence: CDR1 SNHLY, CDR2 FYNNEI. The CDR3 nucleotides read TGTGCCAGCAGGTTGAACTCGGATCAGCCCCAGCATTTT. Residues: CASRLNSDQPQHF.

A few counts support this clone. The chain joins TRBV24-1 to TRBJ2-6, with D maybe TRBD2 (5 bases). This CDR3 has 15 amino acids. The ends were cut back, 4 bases at V and 0 bases at J, with 6 bases in the middle. Per the germline V gene, CDR1 is KGHDR and CDR2 is SFDVKD. The CDR3 reads CATSERDSGANVLTF. Written as DNA, the CDR3 is TGTGCCACCAGTGAACGGGACTCTGGGGCCAACGTCCTGACTTTC.

CDR3 bases: TGTGCCAGCAGGAGAGGGGGGACTAGCGGGACGTACAATGAGCAGTTCTTC. Protein sequence: CASRRGGTSGTYNEQFF. The chain uses TRBV6-4 and TRBJ2-1, with TRBD2 matching 13 bases. Germline CDR1 MRHNA, CDR2 SNTAGT. After removal of 6 bases from V and 4 bases from J, the junction contained 9 bases not matched to a gene. The CDR3 runs 17 residues.

V usage is TRBV3-1 (or the pseudogene TRBV3-2) and J usage is TRBJ2-5, with TRBD1 matching 8 bases. The CDR3 sequence is 15 residues long. Trimming removed 0 bases from V and 5 bases from J; junction bases left unmatched: 5. Germline V gives CDR1 LGHDT, CDR2 YNNKEL (reference sequence). The CDR3 sequence: CASSQEMTGAETQYF. CDR3 sequence (DNA): TGTGCCAGCAGCCAAGAGATGACAGGGGCTGAGACCCAGTACTTC.

The V and J genes are TRBV18 and TRBJ1-2; TRBD1 is a possible D gene (5 bases). CDR1 is KGHSH and CDR2 is LQKENI in the germline V gene. The CDR3 is 16 amino acids. V was trimmed by 2 bases and J by 6 bases, leaving 19 bases between them. The CDR3 is CASSPGSGDREDGYTF. As DNA, the CDR3 is TGTGCCAGCTCACCAGGCTCCGGGGACCGGGAGGATGGCTACACCTTC. The variable domain in full, completed from reference TRBV18 and TRBJ1-2, reads NAGVMQNPRHLVRRRGQEARLRCSPMKGHSHVYWYRQLPEEGLKFMVYLQKENIIDESGMPKERFSAEFPKEGPSILRIQQVVRGDSAAYFCASSPGSGDREDGYTFGSGTRLTVV.

CDR3 loop: CASSNRYNTDTQYF. The CDR3 nucleotides read TGTGCCAGTAGTAACAGGTATAACACAGATACGCAGTATTTT. The V gene is TRBV19, the J gene TRBJ2-3; D perhaps matches TRBD1 (5 bases). This CDR3 is 14 amino acids long. Germline-derived CDR1 and CDR2 are LNHDA and SQIVND (reference sequence). The germline V and J ends were trimmed by 4 bases and 2 bases, with 10 bases remaining between them.

The chain uses TRBV27 and TRBJ1-1; D is ambiguous. The CDR3 is 14 amino acids. Per germline, CDR1 MNHEY and CDR2 SMNVEV (reference sequence). V lost 2 bases to trimming and J lost 3 bases, with 10 bases between them. CDR3 protein: CASSLGRVYTEAFF. The CDR3 coding sequence is TGTGCCAGCAGTTTAGGTCGGGTATACACTGAAGCTTTCTTT.

The chain carries TRBV9 and TRBJ2-3; 7 bases line up with TRBD2. CDR1 and CDR2 (germline): SGDLS, YYNGEE. CDR3 length: 19 amino acids. Trimming took 4 bases from V and 3 from J; bases not matched to a gene: 20. The CDR3 reads CASSPHRATREGGTDTQYF. CDR3 bases: TGTGCCAGCAGCCCTCATCGGGCCACCAGGGAGGGTGGTACAGATACGCAGTATTTT. The entire variable domain, with the rest obtained from reference TRBV9 and TRBJ2-3, is as follows: DSGVTQTPKHLITATGQRVTLRCSPRSGDLSVYWYQQSLDQGLQFLIQYYNGEERAKGNILERFSAQQFPDLHSELNLSSLELGDSALYFCASSPHRATREGGTDTQYFGPGTRLTVL.

The chain is built from TRBV7-2 and TRBJ2-5; maybe TRBD2 (6 bases). Judging by the DNA end, TRBJ2-7 fits better; the J call may be wrong. The CDR3 spans 16 residues. Germline values: CDR1 SGHTA, CDR2 FQGNSA. The CDR3, as DNA: TGTGCCAGCAGCCCAGGGCTGCTGAAGGGACTCTACGAGCAGTACTTC. It yields the protein CASSPGLLKGLYEQYF.

The chain uses TRBV15 and TRBJ1-2; a weak D match, TRBD1 (6 bases). The ends were cut back, 7 bases at V and 3 bases at J, with 12 bases in the middle. The CDR3 is made up of 13 amino acids. Per the germline V gene, CDR1 is LNHNV and CDR2 is YYDKDF (reference sequence). The CDR3 DNA reads TGTGCCACCAAGGACGGGGGGCACTATGGCTACACCTTC. Amino acid sequence: CATKDGGHYGYTF.

This chain uses TRBV29-1 with TRBJ2-7, with TRBD2 identical over 12 bases. The germline V gene has CDR1 SQVTM and CDR2 ANQGSEA. This CDR3 is built from 13 residues. V shed 3 bases, J shed 5 bases, and the junction held 2 bases outside the gene matches. This CDR3 reads CSVDLAGGNEQYF. The CDR3 DNA reads as TGCAGCGTTGACCTAGCGGGGGGGAACGAGCAGTACTTC.

The chain is built from TRBV3-1 (or the pseudogene TRBV3-2) and TRBJ2-2; 8 nucleotides agree with TRBD1. This CDR3 is 15 amino acids long. The germline gives CDR1 LGHDT, CDR2 YNNKEL (reference sequence). Trimming cost V 1 base and J 7 bases; bases outside gene matches: 5. This CDR3 is CASSQVQGAGGELFF. The CDR3 DNA follows: TGTGCCAGCAGCCAAGTGCAGGGGGCGGGCGGGGAGCTGTTTTTT.

V gene TRBV6-5 combines with J gene TRBJ1-1; D is uncertain. V shed 0 bases and J shed 2 bases, with 10 bases lying between them. CDR3 length: 15 amino acids. Germline V gene data show CDR1 as MNHEY and CDR2 as SVGAGI. CDR3 nucleotide sequence: TGTGCCAGCAGTTACTCGAGCGCGGTAAACACTGAAGCTTTCTTT. It encodes CASSYSSAVNTEAFF.